One sample yielded the 23 T cell receptor beta chains listed below, sequenced in a study of shared clonotypes between healthy human individuals. Sequencing used immunoSEQ multiplex PCR; TCRdb keeps in-frame clones, though not all of them. The sample includes just over 2,000,000 clones, 85% to 95% seen only once; the top ten take 0.9% to 1.4%. CD45RO negativity and positive selection for CCR7 defined naive CD8 cells, a population that excluded terminally differentiated effector memory CD45RA+ cells. Sequenced: naive CD8+ T cells sorted from blood. Every receptor here comes from a man aged 18 to 30 in good health.

This chain connects TRBV12-5 to TRBJ2-1, with D perhaps TRBD1 or TRBD2 (5 bases each). This CDR3 has 13 amino acids. Germline CDR1 LGHNT, CDR2 FRNRAP. The V gene lost 7 bases and the J gene lost 6 bases, with 13 bases spanning the gap. The chain's CDR3 is CASARGTGNEQFF. The CDR3 region has the DNA TGTGCTAGTGCTCGAGGGACCGGCAATGAGCAGTTCTTC.

The chain employs TRBV28 and TRBJ2-7, with 12 bases fitting TRBD2. The V gene end was trimmed by 4 bases and the J gene end by 5 bases; junction bases not matched to a gene: 6. This CDR3 spans 15 amino acids. From germline, CDR1 is MDHEN and CDR2 SYDVKM. CDR3 amino acids: CASSSGLAGHHEQYF. The CDR3 nucleotides read TGTGCCAGCAGTTCGGGACTAGCGGGCCACCACGAGCAGTACTTC.

This clone was picked up one time. The chain joins TRBV4-1 to TRBJ2-7; 9 bases map to TRBD1. Unmatched junction bases numbered 17, after V lost 2 bases and J lost 0 bases. This CDR3 contains 20 residues. CDR1 is MGHRA and CDR2 is YSYEKL in the germline V gene. The CDR3 DNA is TGCGCCAGCAGCCAACAACCCGCCGGGACAGGGATGGGAGCCTCCTACGAGCAGTACTTC. Amino acid sequence: CASSQQPAGTGMGASYEQYF.

This clone showed up just a few times. The sample carries other DNA sequences with the same CDR3. V gene TRBV28 combines with J gene TRBJ1-5; 10 positions match TRBD1. The CDR3 spans 14 residues. The J segment lost 5 bases and the V segment lost 2 bases, leaving 0 bases of the junction unmatched. Germline loops: CDR1 MDHEN, CDR2 SYDVKM. For the CDR3, the DNA is TGTGCCAGCAGTTTAGGGACAGGGGATCAGCCCCAGCATTTT. It specifies CASSLGTGDQPQHF.

The chain combines TRBV30 with TRBJ1-2; 7 positions agree with TRBD1. CDR1 is GTSNPN and CDR2 is SVGIG in the germline V gene (reference sequence). The CDR3 is 17 amino acids. The trim removed 6 bases at V and 5 bases at J, leaving 21 bases unmatched. This chain's CDR3 is CACPPTGDLGEYYGYTF. In DNA, the CDR3 is TGTGCCTGTCCTCCTACAGGGGATCTGGGCGAATATTATGGCTACACCTTC.

The count of this clone is one. The chain couples TRBV4-1 to TRBJ2-5; 9 bases match TRBD2. The V segment lost 1 base and the J segment 4 bases; nucleotides outside the gene matches: 4. The CDR3 has 15 residues. Germline-derived CDR1 and CDR2 are MGHRA and YSYEKL. The CDR3 region has the DNA TGCGCCAGCAGCCAAGTTAGCGGGAGCCTAGAGACCCAGTACTTC. This codes for CASSQVSGSLETQYF.

As regards this clone: This sample includes further DNA sequences coding for the same CDR3. The chain employs TRBV4-1 and TRBJ2-3, with D tentatively TRBD2 (5 bases). CDR1 and CDR2 from the germline V gene are MGHRA and YSYEKL. Between the trimmed V and J ends, which lost 0 bases and 1 base, there was a span of 5 bases. This CDR3 has 14 residues. CDR3 residues: CASSQEAGTDTQYF. In nucleotides, the CDR3 is TGCGCCAGCAGCCAAGAAGCGGGCACAGATACGCAGTATTTT.

About this clone itself: The same CDR3 also results from other DNA sequences found in this sample. The chain links TRBV15 to TRBJ2-3; D not certain. Per germline, CDR1 LNHNV and CDR2 YYDKDF (reference sequence). V was pared by 0 bases and J by 2 bases, with 0 bases between. The CDR3 consists of 12 residues. CDR3 protein: CATSRDTDTQYF. The CDR3 coding sequence is TGTGCCACCAGCAGAGACACAGATACGCAGTATTTT. The full variable domain, with the rest looked up from reference TRBV15 and TRBJ2-3, is DAMVIQNPRYQVTQFGKPVTLSCSQTLNHNVMYWYQQKSSQAPKLLFHYYDKDFNNEADTPDNFQSRRPNTSFCFLDIRSPGLGDTAMYLCATSRDTDTQYFGPGTRLTVL.

This clone was counted a single time. The chain is built from TRBV19 and TRBJ2-7; D uncertain. The CDR3 length is 13 residues. With 1 base removed from V and 6 bases from J, the gap between germline ends came to 10 bases. The germline V gene encodes CDR1 LNHDA and CDR2 SQIVND (reference sequence). The CDR3 coding sequence is TGTGCCAGTAGTATAGGGTCTCCTGGCGAGCAGTACTTC. Encoded protein: CASSIGSPGEQYF.

This clone has just one count. The V gene is TRBV7-9, the J gene TRBJ2-7; D remains unclear. Germline V lookup: CDR1 SEHNR, CDR2 FQNEAQ (reference sequence). The CDR3 has 15 residues. V dropped 1 base and J dropped 2 bases, with 12 bases sitting between them. The CDR3 sequence: CASSLGPDGAYEQYF. In DNA form, the CDR3 reads TGTGCCAGCAGCTTAGGGCCAGATGGAGCCTACGAGCAGTACTTC.

This chain connects TRBV28 to TRBJ1-1; D is ambiguous. The V gene's germline CDR1 is MDHEN and CDR2 SYDVKM. The CDR3 is made up of 16 amino acids. The V end was cut by 5 bases, the J end by 5 bases, with 21 bases between. This CDR3 is CASSPVGDPGNTEAFF. The DNA for the CDR3 is TGTGCCAGCAGTCCGGTAGGAGACCCGGGGAATACTGAAGCTTTCTTT.

This clone has only one observation. CDR3 bases: TGTGCCAGCAGTGAGTTACCGAATTACTCCTACGAGCAGTACTTC. Translation: CASSELPNYSYEQYF. The chain employs TRBV2 and TRBJ2-7, with unresolved D. The CDR3 has 15 amino acids. V was pared by 3 bases and J by 0 bases, with 12 bases between. CDR1 and CDR2 from the germline V gene are SNHLY and FYNNEI.

This clone came up once. J is TRBJ2-3 and V is TRBV9, with 7 bases lining up with TRBD2. The CDR3 totals 16 residues. V gave up 4 bases and J gave up 2 bases; unmatched junction bases: 10. Per germline, CDR1 SGDLS and CDR2 YYNGEE. The CDR3 sequence: CASSLTGTILTDTQYF. The CDR3 coding sequence is TGTGCCAGCAGCCTGACCGGGACTATCCTCACAGATACGCAGTATTTT.

The CDR3 DNA follows: TGTGCCAGCAGCTCGACAGGGGTTATCACAGATACGCAGTATTTT. The encoded protein is CASSSTGVITDTQYF. V gene TRBV7-9 combines with J gene TRBJ2-3, with 8 nucleotides matching TRBD1. With V trimmed by 4 bases and J by 2 bases, 5 bases remained unmatched. This CDR3 spans 15 amino acids. Looked up from germline, CDR1 is SEHNR and CDR2 is FQNEAQ (reference sequence).

The chain employs TRBV29-1 and TRBJ2-3; no clear D gene. The CDR3 is 10 residues long. The germline V and J ends were trimmed by 7 bases and 6 bases, with 8 bases remaining between them. CDR1 is SQVTM and CDR2 is ANQGSEA in the germline V gene. This CDR3 is CSGIGDTQYF. The CDR3, as DNA: TGCAGCGGGATAGGGGATACGCAGTATTTT.

With regard to this clone: Compared with germline, one end of the junction differs, possibly owing to a read error. The chain links TRBV6-5 to TRBJ1-5; perhaps TRBD1 as D (5 bases). This CDR3 has 16 amino acids. Germline V gene data show CDR1 as MNHEY and CDR2 as SVGAGI. The CDR3 sequence: CASRYYGGEGNQPQHF. In nucleotides, the CDR3 is TGTGCCAGCAGGTACTACGGGGGGGAGGGCAATCAGCCCCAGCATTTT.

The rearrangement links TRBV11-2 to TRBJ2-2, with D possibly TRBD1 on 5 matching bases. The CDR3 is 18 residues long. Between the trimmed V and J ends, which lost 0 bases and 2 bases, there was a span of 16 bases. CDR1 and CDR2 from the germline V gene are SGHAT and FQNNGV. The chain's CDR3 is CASSLEIQGALNTGELFF. The CDR3 DNA sequence: TGTGCCAGCAGCTTAGAAATTCAAGGGGCCTTAAACACCGGGGAGCTGTTTTTT. Full variable domain (rest looked up from reference TRBV11-2 and TRBJ2-2): EAGVAQSPRYKIIEKRQSVAFWCNPISGHATLYWYQQILGQGPKLLIQFQNNGVVDDSQLPKDRFSAERLKGVDSTLKIQPAKLEDSAVYLCASSLEIQGALNTGELFFGEGSRLTVL.

The rearrangement links TRBV6-6 to TRBJ2-7; D gene ambiguous. This CDR3 comprises 11 residues. Trimming took 7 bases from V and 2 from J, leaving 6 bases between them. Looked up from germline, CDR1 is MNHNY and CDR2 is SVGAGI (reference sequence). The CDR3 region has the DNA TGTGCCAGCACCCACGCCTACGAGCAGTACTTC. It encodes CASTHAYEQYF.

The chain is built from TRBV4-3 and TRBJ2-2, with TRBD1 matching 7 bases. With V trimmed by 2 bases and J by 6 bases, 3 bases remained unmatched. Germline CDR1 LGHNA, CDR2 YSLEER. The CDR3 extends over 14 amino acids. CDR3 in DNA: TGCGCCAGCAGCCAATACAGGGGTTCCGGGGAGCTGTTTTTT. It translates to CASSQYRGSGELFF.

This chain joins TRBV5-1 and TRBJ1-1; 8 positions agree with TRBD1. V shed 0 bases and J 11 bases; nucleotides not matched to a gene: 9. The germline V gene has CDR1 SGHRS and CDR2 YFSETQ. This CDR3 is 14 amino acids long. The DNA for the CDR3 is TGCGCCAGCAGCTTGGCGGACAGGGACGTGGTGGCTTTCTTT. Translation gives CASSLADRDVVAFF.

The V and J genes are TRBV19 and TRBJ1-5; 7 positions agree with TRBD1. V gave up 5 bases and J gave up 5 bases; unmatched junction bases: 9. The CDR3 has 15 amino acids. From germline, CDR1 is LNHDA and CDR2 SQIVND (reference sequence). The DNA for the CDR3 is TGTGCCAGTAGTGGACGACAGGGCGTTTATCAGCCCCAGCATTTT. Translation gives CASSGRQGVYQPQHF.

Notes on this clone: This sample also contains other DNA sequences that code for the same CDR3. The CDR3 DNA follows: TGTGCCAGCAGTTACGGACACGAGCAGTACTTC. Amino acid sequence: CASSYGHEQYF. This chain connects TRBV6-5 to TRBJ2-7; no firm D call. Germline assignment: CDR1 MNHEY and CDR2 SVGAGI. V dropped 2 bases and J dropped 5 bases, with 4 bases sitting between them. CDR3 size: 11 residues.

The chain uses TRBV5-8 and TRBJ1-6, with D perhaps TRBD1 (5 bases). V lost 5 bases and J lost 6, with 12 bases in between. The germline V gene has CDR1 SGHTS and CDR2 YDEGEE. This CDR3 contains 14 residues. The CDR3 DNA reads as TGTGCCAGCAGAGCGTTGGGGGGTAATTCACCCCTCCACTTT. As protein: CASRALGGNSPLHF.